A single sample is the source of the 25 T cell receptor beta chains below, sequenced in a study of OX40 agonist ivuxolimab in advanced cancers. The assay was immunoSEQ multiplex PCR, and TCRdb's table has in-frame clones only and misses some. The repertoire includes 30,000 to 40,000 clones, around 74% of them detected once, and about a fifth sits in the top ten. Sequences were derived from CD4+ or CD8+ T cells sorted from blood, sampled in a trial of the OX40 agonist ivuxolimab. These receptors were collected from an adult with an advanced solid tumor such as melanoma, head and neck, liver or kidney cancer.

In its sample, this clone was seen a few times. CDR3 region: CASRGRDRATDTQYF. The CDR3 DNA is TGTGCCAGCAGGGGCCGGGACAGGGCCACAGATACGCAGTATTTT. The chain couples TRBV6-5 to TRBJ2-3; TRBD1 matches at 9 bases. The CDR3 totals 15 residues. J was trimmed by 2 bases and V by 6 bases; bases with no gene match: 6. Germline V gives CDR1 MNHEY, CDR2 SVGAGI.

This chain links TRBV11-2 with TRBJ2-7; possible D gene TRBD1, 6 bases. The CDR3 runs 12 residues. Per the germline V gene, CDR1 is SGHAT and CDR2 is FQNNGV. V was clipped by 5 bases and J by 5 bases, with 10 bases between them. DNA of the CDR3: TGTGCCAGCAGCGACACAGGGAACGAGCAGTACGTC. It specifies CASSDTGNEQYV.

In its sample, this clone was seen once. The genes are TRBV6-4 and TRBJ2-1; TRBD2 aligns across 7 bases. The germline CDR1 and CDR2 sequences are MRHNA and SNTAGT. V shed 6 bases and J 9 bases; nucleotides not matched to a gene: 14. The CDR3 is 15 amino acids. The chain's CDR3 is CASRERVAGMGEQFF. CDR3 nucleotides: TGTGCCAGCAGAGAGAGGGTAGCGGGTATGGGTGAGCAGTTCTTC.

This chain uses TRBV6-5 with TRBJ2-7; D unresolved. The V end lost 4 bases, the J end lost 0 bases, and 7 bases lay between the germline ends. Per the germline V gene, CDR1 is MNHEY and CDR2 is SVGAGI. The CDR3 is made up of 13 amino acids. The CDR3 DNA is TGTGCCAGCAGTTCCCTCGGCTCCTACGAGCAGTACTTC. This translates into CASSSLGSYEQYF.

Turning to this clone: The sample carries other DNA sequences with the same CDR3. J is TRBJ1-1 and V is TRBV6-1; D is undetermined. Germline V gene data show CDR1 as MNHNS and CDR2 as SASEGT. V lost 3 bases to trimming and J lost 0 bases, with 5 bases between them. The CDR3 totals 13 residues. In nucleotides, the CDR3 is TGTGCCAGCAGTGAGTCAGTGAACACTGAAGCTTTCTTT. Its translation is CASSESVNTEAFF.

This clone was detected only a few times. This sequence joins TRBV7-3 and TRBJ1-1; D call uncertain. The CDR3 extends over 12 amino acids. CDR1 and CDR2 (germline): SGHTA, FQGTGA. V lost 2 bases to trimming and J lost 4 bases, with 5 bases between them. The CDR3 sequence is CASSLVVTEAFF. The CDR3 DNA is TGTGCCAGCAGCTTAGTGGTCACTGAAGCTTTCTTT.

This clone was observed a few times. The gene calls are TRBV23-1 and TRBJ1-5, with D possibly TRBD1 on 6 matching bases. TRBV23-1 counts as an open reading frame of uncertain function. The CDR3 runs 16 residues. Trimming pared 11 bases from V and 2 bases from J, leaving 22 bases between. Here the CDR3 reads CAQSLAGAGGNQPQHF. The DNA for the CDR3 is TGCGCCCAGTCCCTGGCAGGGGCGGGAGGCAATCAGCCCCAGCATTTT.

CDR3 residues: CSVRLPGGNNEKLFF. DNA of the CDR3: TGCAGCGTTCGCCTTCCCGGAGGAAATAATGAAAAACTGTTTTTT. The V gene is TRBV29-1, the J gene TRBJ1-4, with D hard to call. CDR3 length: 15 amino acids. Trimming removed 5 bases at V and 4 bases at J, with 17 bases between. Germline CDR1 is SQVTM and CDR2 is ANQGSEA.

This clone has just one count. CDR3 DNA sequence: TGTGCTTACCAGCGGGGGGGCCGGTACGAGCAGTACTTC. This gives the protein CAYQRGGRYEQYF. V gene TRBV5-4 combines with J gene TRBJ2-5; TRBD2 matches at 10 bases. The tail of the sequence fits TRBJ2-7 better, so the J call may be wrong. Germline-derived CDR1 and CDR2 are SGHNT and YYREEE (reference sequence). The CDR3 is 13 amino acids.

The gene calls are TRBV2 and TRBJ1-6; TRBD1 might be the D (6 bases). Trimming pared 6 bases from V and 2 bases from J, leaving 11 bases between. The CDR3 totals 15 residues. CDR1 is SNHLY, CDR2 FYNNEI, per germline. The CDR3 nucleotides are TGTGCCAGCAGGTCCGGACAGACCTATAATTCACCCCTCCACTTT. It specifies CASRSGQTYNSPLHF.

The genes are TRBV7-9 and TRBJ2-3; D unresolved. CDR3 length equals 12 residues. Germline V gene sequence: CDR1 SEHNR, CDR2 FQNEAQ (reference sequence). The V and J ends lost 2 bases and 2 bases respectively, with 2 bases between them. CDR3 region: CASSLFTDTQYF. The CDR3 DNA is TGTGCCAGCAGCTTATTCACAGATACGCAGTATTTT.

A few counts support this clone. The chain combines TRBV7-2 with TRBJ1-2; D may be TRBD1 (6 bases). From germline, CDR1 is SGHTA and CDR2 FQGNSA. The V and J ends lost 5 bases and 4 bases respectively, with 17 bases between them. CDR3 length: 15 residues. The CDR3 DNA reads TGTGCCAGCAGCCCCTTTGGGCAGGGGACCTATGGCTACACCTTC. Residues: CASSPFGQGTYGYTF. Variable domain in full (rest from reference TRBV7-2 and TRBJ1-2): GAGVSQSPSNKVTEKGKDVELRCDPISGHTALYWYRQSLGQGLEFLIYFQGNSAPDKSGLPSDRFSAERTGGSVSTLTIQRTQQEDSAVYLCASSPFGQGTYGYTFGSGTRLTVV.

This clone came up a few times. V usage is TRBV27 and J usage is TRBJ1-4; a weak D match, TRBD1 (5 bases). The V gene's germline CDR1 is MNHEY and CDR2 SMNVEV (reference sequence). V lost 5 bases and J 13 bases, leaving 17 bases between the germline ends. This CDR3 has 13 residues. CDR3 in amino acids: CASSLLSGTLLFF. In nucleotides, the CDR3 is TGTGCCAGCAGTCTCCTATCCGGGACCTTACTGTTTTTT. The full variable domain, in which reference TRBV27 and TRBJ1-4 provide the parts outside the CDR3, is EAQVTQNPRYLITVTGKKLTVTCSQNMNHEYMSWYRQDPGLGLRQIYYSMNVEVTDKGDVPEGYKVSRKEKRNFPLILESPSPNQTSLYFCASSLLSGTLLFFGSGTQLSVL.

The chain couples TRBV29-1 to TRBJ2-6; the D is unclear. In germline, CDR1 is SQVTM, CDR2 ANQGSEA. Trimming removed 6 bases at V and 0 bases at J, with 6 bases between. The CDR3 covers 13 residues. The CDR3 reads CSVSFSGANVLTF. CDR3 in DNA: TGCAGCGTGTCATTCTCTGGGGCCAACGTCCTGACTTTC.

The rearrangement uses TRBV7-6 and TRBJ2-5; TRBD2 agrees at 7 bases. The V and J ends lost 9 bases and 5 bases, in that order; junction bases with no gene match: 12. The CDR3 extends over 14 amino acids. Germline V lookup: CDR1 SGHVS, CDR2 FNYEAQ. CDR3 DNA sequence: TGTGCCAGTACCCGGCGGGAGAGGAGGGAGACCCAGTACTTC. Encoded protein: CASTRRERRETQYF.

This clone was counted only a few times. This sequence joins TRBV6-1 and TRBJ2-1; TRBD2 agrees at 8 bases. The germline gives CDR1 MNHNS, CDR2 SASEGT. V dropped 1 base and J dropped 9; count of bases not matched to a gene: 11. The length of the CDR3 is 16 residues. The CDR3 loop is CASSEGELAVAFEQFF. CDR3 DNA sequence: TGTGCCAGCAGTGAAGGAGAACTAGCGGTCGCGTTTGAGCAGTTCTTC.

The chain employs TRBV5-3 and TRBJ2-7; the D is unclear. TRBV5-3 is reported as an ORF; its role is uncertain. Trimming took 4 bases from V and 5 from J, leaving 10 bases between them. The CDR3 has 12 amino acids. The CDR3 nucleotides read TGTGCCAGAAGCCTCGACTGGAACGAGCAGTACGTC. This translates into CARSLDWNEQYV.

J is TRBJ2-7 and V is TRBV2; D might be TRBD1 or TRBD2, each matching 6 bases. Between the trimmed V and J ends, which lost 1 base and 5 bases, there was a span of 12 bases. Germline lookup yields CDR1 SNHLY and CDR2 FYNNEI. The CDR3 spans 14 residues. The CDR3 here is CASSEEQGGNEQYF. The CDR3 nucleotides are TGTGCCAGCAGTGAAGAACAGGGAGGTAACGAGCAGTACTTC. The full variable domain, rest sourced from reference TRBV2 and TRBJ2-7, is EPEVTQTPSHQVTQMGQEVILRCVPISNHLYFYWYRQILGQKVEFLVSFYNNEISEKSEIFDDQFSVERPDGSNFTLKIRSTKLEDSAMYFCASSEEQGGNEQYFGPGTRLTVT.

The V and J genes are TRBV7-3 and TRBJ2-2; 7 nucleotides match TRBD2. Germline V gives CDR1 SGHTA, CDR2 FQGTGA. The CDR3 extends over 13 amino acids. V shed 5 bases and J 7 bases; nucleotides not matched to a gene: 4. The CDR3 loop reads CASSQAGIGELFF. CDR3 DNA: TGTGCCAGCAGCCAAGCGGGGATCGGGGAGCTGTTTTTT.

The chain has TRBV4-2 and TRBJ1-1; D ambiguous. The germline gives CDR1 LGHNA, CDR2 YNFKEQ. CDR3 length: 16 amino acids. V was shortened by 1 base and J by 1 base, with 13 bases between the two germline ends. CDR3 bases: TGTGCCAGCAGCCAAGTATCCGGAGGTGGGAACACTGAAGCTTTCTTT. Translation: CASSQVSGGGNTEAFF.

This chain uses TRBV5-4 with TRBJ2-6, with D perhaps TRBD1 (6 bases). V shed 5 bases and J shed 0 bases, with 12 bases lying between them. CDR3 size: 16 residues. CDR1 SGHNT and CDR2 YYREEE come from the germline V gene (reference sequence). Here the CDR3 reads CASSTGTSSGANVLTF. In DNA form, the CDR3 reads TGTGCCAGCAGTACAGGGACCAGCTCTGGGGCCAACGTCCTGACTTTC.

The chain uses TRBV6-6 and TRBJ1-4; 12 nucleotides match TRBD1. Losses at the gene ends were 3 bases for V and 10 bases for J; bases not matched to a gene: 6. The CDR3 is made up of 15 amino acids. The germline V gene has CDR1 MNHNY and CDR2 SVGAGI (reference sequence). The CDR3 coding sequence is TGTGCCAGCAGTTATAGGGGGACAGGGGGCCCAAAACTGTTTTTT. It translates to CASSYRGTGGPKLFF.

By sample share, this clone is medium-sized. The chain carries TRBV7-3 and TRBJ1-5, with a tentative D call TRBD1 (5 bases). Germline V gene lookup returns CDR1 SGHTA and CDR2 FQGTGA. The CDR3 runs 18 residues. V shed 0 bases and J shed 0 bases, with 15 bases lying between them. The DNA for the CDR3 is TGTGCCAGCAGCTTAACGGCCCCGGGACGTGTTAGCAATCAGCCCCAGCATTTT. This sequence encodes CASSLTAPGRVSNQPQHF.

The chain recombines TRBV4-2 with TRBJ2-2, with TRBD1 identical over 8 bases. The V and J ends lost 4 bases and 7 bases, in that order; junction bases with no gene match: 11. Germline V gives CDR1 LGHNA, CDR2 YNFKEQ. The CDR3 totals 16 residues. CDR3 nucleotide sequence: TGTGCCAGCAGCCCAACAGGGGGGTTGAGCAACGGGGAGCTGTTTTTT. Translated: CASSPTGGLSNGELFF.

DNA for the CDR3: TGTGCCAGCAGCGTAAGGGTATCGACAGGGAAAGAGACCCAGTACTTC. Encoded protein: CASSVRVSTGKETQYF. J is TRBJ2-5 and V is TRBV9; 7 nucleotides align to TRBD1. This CDR3 contains 16 residues. In germline, CDR1 is SGDLS, CDR2 YYNGEE. The ends lost 1 base at V and 3 bases at J; junction bases unmatched: 9.